The clone carrying this T cell receptor (beta chain) is medium-sized by share. Its target is not known. These data are taken from a study of prognosis after radiotherapy for stage I lung cancer. Study-level background: The period between April 2018 and early 2019 saw the enrollment of stage I non-small cell lung cancer patients. At a biologically effective dose of at least 100 Gy and in 3 to 5 fractions, SBRT was the radiotherapy delivered.

Study-wide points: Patients who went on to get distant metastases had lower Shannon entropy after stereotactic body radiation therapy.

Multiplex PCR, run in two rounds, amplified TCR beta CDR3 from genomic DNA. First-round PCR amplification was performed with primers specific to each TRBV and TRBJ gene. TCRdb analysed the multiplex PCR reads with MiXCR anew, one entry per CDR3 protein. The top ten clones hold 15% of a sample with more than 30,000 distinct CDR3 sequences, 42% of them seen once. The CDR3 sequence is 14 residues long. Germline lookup yields CDR1 LGHDT and CDR2 YNNKEL (reference sequence). V shed 9 bases and J shed 5 bases, with 20 bases lying between them. The chain combines TRBV3-1 with TRBJ2-7; D may be TRBD2 (6 bases). The sequencing here drew on PBMCs, taken before or after stereotactic body radiation therapy (not recorded which). This clonotype was sampled from a donor of 50 years or more with non-small cell lung cancer. CDR3 DNA: TGTGCCAGGGGGGGAGCGGGCCGAGCCCACGAGCAGTACTTC. Its translation: CARGGAGRAHEQYF.